The source of this T cell receptor beta chain is a study of shared clonotypes between healthy human individuals. Naive CD8 cells were CD45RO-negative, positively selected for CCR7, excluding terminally differentiated effector memory CD45RA+ cells. Remarks on this clone: Its antigen remains unknown.

Overall study findings and caveats: Clonotypes shared by all four sorted-subset donors had higher generation probabilities than non-shared clonotypes. Naive subsets typically showed greater estimated richness than memory subsets.

Original processing notes: ImmunoSEQ output held junction-only sequences without quality scores, so filtering differed. The assay was immunoSEQ multiplex PCR, and TCRdb's table has in-frame clones only and misses some. For V, J and clone size, that table is used; D and trimming come from the DNA. The sample holds roughly 2,000,000 clones, approximately 94% seen once. The germline gives CDR1 SGHNT, CDR2 YYREEE (reference sequence). V lost 5 bases and J 7 bases, leaving 10 bases between the germline ends. CDR3 length: 12 residues. This sequence joins TRBV5-4 and TRBJ2-1; maybe TRBD1 (6 bases). What was sequenced was naive CD8+ T cells sorted from blood. The sequence was collected from a man aged 18 to 29 in good health. The chain's CDR3 is CASRLRGNEQFF. The CDR3 DNA reads TGTGCCAGCAGGTTAAGGGGGAATGAGCAGTTCTTC.